The text below deals with one T cell receptor beta chain. These data belong to a study of T cell changes during pregnancy in multiple sclerosis. Produced via immunoSEQ multiplex PCR; TCRdb's table is partial and in-frame only. The profile shows about 24,000 clones, approximately 86% of them singletons. The sample consisted of CD4+ T cells from peripheral blood mononuclear cells, taken in the second trimester of pregnancy. This receptor was obtained from a female donor in good health, enrolled as a control in a pregnancy study.

CDR3 in amino acids: CASSQQRGGRYEQYF. CDR3 in DNA: TGCGCCAGCAGCCAACAGCGGGGGGGAAGGTACGAGCAGTACTTC. This chain uses TRBV4-1 with TRBJ2-7, with 10 bases lining up with TRBD2. V was pared by 2 bases and J by 4 bases, with 5 bases of the junction left unmatched. CDR3 length equals 15 residues. In germline, CDR1 is MGHRA, CDR2 YSYEKL.